The following is a TCR beta chain sequence with its context. Its antigen is still unknown. TCRdb processed the 5' RACE reads anew with MiXCR; each CDR3 protein has one entry. The repertoire holds fewer than 500,000 distinct CDR3 sequences, with about 13% as singletons. This sample is part of a study of identical twins. Notes on the study in general: Excess sharing between twins was weaker in beta out-of-frame sequences.

The CDR3 has 15 amino acids. After removal of 3 bases from V and 3 bases from J, the junction contained 8 bases not matched to a gene. Germline V gives CDR1 SQVTM, CDR2 ANQGSEA. This sample was also put to use in a study of yellow fever vaccine responses in identical twins.

The V and J genes are TRBV29-1 and TRBJ2-7; 10 bases line up with TRBD1. Source material: CD4+ T cells sorted from blood. The sequence derives from a woman aged 18-29 years in good health. The CDR3 sequence: CSVEGRDRGFYEQYF. In nucleotides, the CDR3 is TGCAGCGTTGAGGGGAGGGACAGGGGCTTCTACGAGCAGTACTTC.